This T cell receptor (beta chain) appears in the sequencing data of a study of cytomegalovirus exposure and HLA in healthy donors. Notes on the study in general: In vitro work confirmed that a few CMV-associated chains recognize CMV antigens. Most TCR sequences were seen very rarely across donors, but some public TCRs occurred in many.

TCRdb keeps only in-frame clones here, not all; method: immunoSEQ multiplex PCR. The table includes about 71,000 clones, about 95% detected once. In germline, CDR1 is WNHNN, CDR2 SYGVQD (reference sequence). This CDR3 has 14 residues. Trimming at V came to 5 bases and at J to 6 bases, leaving 8 bases not matched to a gene. A remark on this clone: Its antigen is as yet unknown.

A roughly 130-subject validation cohort, separate from the roughly 700-subject first cohort, supplied the donors. The sample consisted of PBMCs. The TCR was taken from a woman under 30 in good health and CMV-seronegative. This sequence joins TRBV10-1 and TRBJ2-3; 7 bases agree with TRBD1. CDR3 DNA: TGCGCCAGCAGTCCTTTAGGGGGCAAGGATACGCAGTATTTT. Translation: CASSPLGGKDTQYF.